The present T cell receptor (beta chain) was sequenced within a study of OX40 agonist ivuxolimab in advanced cancers. A note on the overall study: Ivuxolimab was a fully human IgG2 agonistic monoclonal antibody targeting the costimulatory receptor OX40 (CD134). Of the 50 or so patients in dose escalation, around 19 had hepatocellular carcinoma, around 15 had melanoma, 9 had renal cell carcinoma and 9 had head and neck cancer. In the dose-escalation cohort, roughly 82% of patients were male, and the mean age was roughly 60 years with a range of roughly 20 to 85. Patients were allowed to have had prior anti-PD-1, anti-PD-L1 or anti-CTLA-4 therapy, and less than 45% of the dose-escalation patients had previously received checkpoint inhibitors. The purpose of peripheral TCRbeta sequencing was to test whether ivuxolimab changed TCR sequence diversity and led to clonal T-cell expansion. Intravenous ivuxolimab was administered to patients every 2 weeks at six dose levels: 0.01, 0.1, 0.3, 1.5, 3 and 10 mg/kg. Three dose-escalation patients achieved partial responses, one with hepatocellular carcinoma and two with cutaneous melanoma. The paper reports the monotherapy dose-escalation portion (N ≈ 50 patients) of the phase I ivuxolimab trial.

For this clone: Its antigen is unknown. Within one base of it there is no much larger clone, and no base qualities were kept.

CDR1 MNHNY and CDR2 SVGAGI are derived from the germline V gene (reference sequence). The trim is 7 bases for V and 3 bases for J, with a gap of 17 bases between the germline ends. The CDR3 sequence holds 15 residues, the cysteine and phenylalanine included. The only DNA kept is the CDR3, 45 bases in frame from the first base. Broader findings and caveats from the paper: Antigen specificity was not determined for the clonally expanded peripheral T cells. In the 0.1-3.0 mg/kg groups, partial responders had among the lowest normalized peripheral clonal expansion, particularly in CD8+ T cells. Clonal expansion of both CD4+ and CD8+ blood T cells was observed from baseline to week 6 at doses 0.1 to 3.0 mg/kg. After ivuxolimab, more expanded clones were found on average in CD8+ T cells than in CD4+ T cells. Low levels of normalized T-cell clonal expansion were also seen in some patients who did not respond.

Patients with autoimmune disease history or receiving systemic immunosuppression were excluded from the trial. Peripheral blood for TCR sequencing was collected from all dose cohorts at baseline, on cycle 4 day 1, and on cycle 7 day 1. Samples came from an open-label, multicenter, first-in-human phase I dose-escalation trial of ivuxolimab. Adults with locally advanced or metastatic head and neck squamous cell, hepatocellular, melanoma or renal cell carcinoma were enrolled in the trial. Before TCR sequencing, CD4+ and CD8+ T cells were separately sorted from peripheral blood. To sequence the TCRbeta CDR3 region, genomic DNA was isolated from the sorted cells. TCRbeta CDR3 regions were sequenced using the immunoSEQ Assay. The source is immuneACCESS, and TCRdb retained only in-frame sequences with V and J called. Part of the clones is not carried over; for the studies checked, unresolved V genes explain less than half of this, and the remainder is unexplained. Recorded for this sample are 70,000 to 90,000 clones; 70% to 90% of them occurred a single time. The leading ten clones occupy approximately 0.4% of the sample.

This receptor was obtained from an adult with an advanced solid tumor such as melanoma, head and neck, liver or kidney cancer. This sample comprised CD4+ or CD8+ T cells sorted from blood, obtained in a trial of the OX40 agonist ivuxolimab. The chain joins TRBV6-6 to TRBJ2-3, with a tentative D call of TRBD1 or TRBD2, each matching 6 bases. The encoded CDR3 is CASNPGEVRTDTQYF. DNA sequence: TGTGCCAGCAACCCAGGGGAGGTTCGGACAGATACGCAGTATTTT.